These 18 T cell receptor beta chains share one sample of origin, sequenced in a study of T cells after yellow fever vaccination. TCRdb reanalysed the 5' RACE reads using MiXCR and keeps one entry per CDR3 protein. The profile shows 250,000 or so distinct CDR3 sequences, about 3.5% of them singletons. This specimen was PBMCs, taken 15 days after the yellow fever booster vaccination. The source of these receptors is a man aged 18 to 29 who received the YFV17D yellow fever vaccine.

This clonotype was picked up many times. The CDR3 sequence: CASSQEWRGDRERLIPYNSPLHF. The CDR3, as DNA: TGCGCCAGCAGCCAAGAATGGCGTGGCGATAGGGAGAGGCTAATCCCCTATAATTCACCCCTCCACTTT. This rearrangement joins TRBV4-3 to TRBJ1-6; no clear D gene. Trimming stripped 0 bases from V and 2 bases from J, with 29 bases between. This CDR3 region has 23 residues. CDR1 is LGHNA, CDR2 YSLEER, per germline.

This clonotype was detected many times. The chain joins TRBV20-1 to TRBJ2-3; D unresolved. Between the trimmed V and J ends, which lost 4 bases and 0 bases, there was a span of 17 bases. Per the germline V gene, CDR1 is DFQATT and CDR2 is SNEGSKA (reference sequence). This CDR3 has 16 residues. CDR3 nucleotides: TGCAGTGCTACCGACTTTGGGCCTTCTAGCACAGATACGCAGTATTTT. Protein: CSATDFGPSSTDTQYF.

This clonotype has ten or more counts. The V gene is TRBV2, the J gene TRBJ2-1; 11 bases agree with TRBD2. J gave up 6 bases and V 9 bases, and 7 bases lay outside the gene matches. CDR1 is SNHLY, CDR2 FYNNEI, per germline. The CDR3 is 14 residues long. CDR3 DNA sequence: TGTGCCAGAAAGACTAGCGGGGCCCCCAATGAGCAGTTCTTC. This sequence encodes CARKTSGAPNEQFF.

This clonotype was recorded many times. The V call is TRBV7-9, the J call TRBJ2-7; 10 bases are a match to TRBD2. The V gene's germline CDR1 is SEHNR and CDR2 FQNEAQ (reference sequence). With 4 bases clipped from V and 7 bases from J, the junction kept 10 bases outside the gene matches. This CDR3 spans 15 amino acids. DNA for the CDR3: TGTGCCAGCAGCTCGATCCTAGCGGGGGAATTGGAGCAGTACTTC. Translation gives CASSSILAGELEQYF.

This clonotype was observed at least ten times. This chain uses TRBV7-9 with TRBJ1-5; D remains ambiguous. Looked up from germline, CDR1 is SEHNR and CDR2 is FQNEAQ (reference sequence). V shed 5 bases and J shed 5 bases, with 10 bases lying between them. The CDR3 loop spans 13 amino acids. CDR3: CASSPDADQPQHF. CDR3 in DNA: TGTGCCAGCAGCCCCGATGCGGATCAGCCCCAGCATTTT. Based on the CDR3 plus reference TRBV7-9 and TRBJ1-5, the full variable domain is DTGVSQNPRHKITKRGQNVTFRCDPISEHNRLYWYRQTLGQGPEFLTYFQNEAQLEKSRLLSDRFSAERPKGSFSTLEIQRTEQGDSAMYLCASSPDADQPQHFGDGTRLSIL.

The sample holds many counts of this clonotype. The chain links TRBV4-3 to TRBJ2-6; D is uncertain. V lost 4 bases and J 0 bases, leaving 7 bases between the germline ends. This CDR3 comprises 15 residues. Per the germline V gene, CDR1 is LGHNA and CDR2 is YSLEER. The CDR3 reads CASSPSSSGANVLTF. CDR3 sequence (DNA): TGCGCCAGCAGCCCCTCGAGCTCTGGGGCCAACGTCCTGACTTTC.

This clonotype appeared many times. The chain combines TRBV15 with TRBJ1-6; D call uncertain. Germline V gives CDR1 LNHNV, CDR2 YYDKDF (reference sequence). The CDR3 is made up of 12 amino acids. Trimming pared 4 bases from V and 7 bases from J, leaving 5 bases between. The CDR3: CATSIPNSPLHF. The CDR3 bases are TGTGCCACCAGCATCCCAAATTCACCCCTCCACTTT.

The sample holds many counts of this clonotype. This rearrangement joins TRBV4-3 to TRBJ1-6; 10 positions match TRBD1. CDR3 length equals 18 residues. V dropped 1 base and J dropped 8; count of bases not matched to a gene: 11. Germline V gene data show CDR1 as LGHNA and CDR2 as YSLEER. This CDR3 is CASSQVDPGTGDDSPLHF. The DNA for the CDR3 is TGCGCCAGCAGCCAAGTAGATCCCGGGACAGGGGACGATTCACCCCTCCACTTT.

This clonotype was counted at least ten times. A junction boundary mismatches the germline segment, possibly from a read error. The chain combines TRBV7-7 with TRBJ2-2, with D hard to call. CDR1 is SSHAT and CDR2 is FNYEAQ in the germline V gene (reference sequence). CDR3 size: 13 residues. The CDR3 sequence: CASSPDSSGELFF. CDR3 coding DNA: TGTGCTAGCAGCCCCGACTCGTCCGGGGAGCTGTTTTTT.

This clonotype was recorded at least ten times. This sequence joins TRBV6-2 or TRBV6-3 and TRBJ2-3; TRBD1 is a possible D gene (6 bases). The CDR3 totals 15 residues. V gave up 2 bases and J gave up 5 bases, with 14 bases separating them. Germline V lookup: CDR1 MNHEY, CDR2 SVGEGT. This chain's CDR3 is CASSYADRFGDTQYF. The DNA of the CDR3 is TGTGCCAGCAGTTACGCAGACAGGTTCGGAGATACGCAGTATTTT.

The gene calls are TRBV4-2 and TRBJ1-5; D is undetermined. The germline CDR1 and CDR2 sequences are LGHNA and YNFKEQ. V was trimmed by 0 bases and J by 3 bases, leaving 9 bases between them. This CDR3 is built from 15 residues. The CDR3 sequence: CASSQDGQFNQPQHF. For the CDR3, the DNA is TGTGCCAGCAGCCAAGATGGGCAGTTCAATCAGCCCCAGCATTTT.

This clonotype was observed a handful of times. V gene TRBV19 combines with J gene TRBJ2-1, with D unresolved. The germline V and J ends were trimmed by 3 bases and 0 bases, with 6 bases remaining between them. The germline CDR1 and CDR2 sequences are LNHDA and SQIVND (reference sequence). This CDR3 is 14 amino acids long. CDR3: CASSISPSYNEQFF. In DNA, the CDR3 is TGTGCCAGTAGTATCTCTCCCTCCTACAATGAGCAGTTCTTC.

This clonotype was seen repeatedly, ten times or more. V gene TRBV10-3 combines with J gene TRBJ2-5; possibly TRBD2 for D (6 bases). V shed 2 bases and J shed 4 bases, with 8 bases lying between them. Germline CDR1 and CDR2: ENHRY and SYGVKD. This CDR3 contains 13 residues. Here the CDR3 reads CAISELASETQYF. The CDR3 DNA reads TGTGCCATCAGTGAGCTAGCGTCAGAGACCCAGTACTTC.

In this sample, this clonotype turned up many times. The gene calls are TRBV7-9 and TRBJ2-5; D is tentatively TRBD1 or TRBD2 (5 bases each). V dropped 4 bases and J dropped 5 bases, with 17 bases sitting between them. Germline V gives CDR1 SEHNR, CDR2 FQNEAQ (reference sequence). This CDR3 spans 15 amino acids. The CDR3 loop reads CASSSGTDWGETQYF. CDR3 DNA: TGTGCCAGCAGCTCCGGGACCGATTGGGGGGAGACCCAGTACTTC.

This clonotype came up many times. The chain is built from TRBV4-1 and TRBJ1-2; D not certain. The CDR3 covers 18 residues. Germline CDR1 is MGHRA and CDR2 is YSYEKL. The V gene lost 2 bases and the J gene lost 4 bases, with 23 bases spanning the gap. CDR3 sequence: CASSQTYPQVLVGYGYTF. CDR3 nucleotides: TGCGCCAGCAGCCAAACGTACCCTCAGGTGCTAGTTGGCTATGGCTACACCTTC.

There are many counts of this clonotype. The chain joins TRBV12-3 or TRBV12-4 to TRBJ1-2; TRBD1 is a possible D gene (6 bases). The ends were cut back, 6 bases at V and 4 bases at J, with 12 bases in the middle. This CDR3 contains 13 residues. The CDR3 sequence: CASRLGGSYGYTF. In nucleotides, the CDR3 is TGTGCCAGCAGACTGGGGGGCTCCTATGGCTACACCTTC.

At least ten counts were recorded for this clonotype. The chain employs TRBV12-3 or TRBV12-4 and TRBJ2-7; possibly TRBD1 for D (5 bases). Trimming took 3 bases from V and 2 from J, leaving 11 bases between them. The CDR3 runs to 14 residues. The CDR3: CASSLTVPPYEQYF. The CDR3 nucleotides read TGTGCCAGCAGTTTGACAGTTCCCCCCTACGAGCAGTACTTC.

The sample holds many counts of this clonotype. V is TRBV7-9 and J is TRBJ1-4; maybe TRBD1 (5 bases). The CDR3 is made up of 13 amino acids. Germline CDR1 SEHNR, CDR2 FQNEAQ (reference sequence). V lost 3 bases to trimming and J lost 5 bases, with 7 bases between them. CDR3 DNA sequence: TGTGCCAGCAGCTTCGACAGCAATGAAAAACTGTTTTTT. This sequence encodes CASSFDSNEKLFF.